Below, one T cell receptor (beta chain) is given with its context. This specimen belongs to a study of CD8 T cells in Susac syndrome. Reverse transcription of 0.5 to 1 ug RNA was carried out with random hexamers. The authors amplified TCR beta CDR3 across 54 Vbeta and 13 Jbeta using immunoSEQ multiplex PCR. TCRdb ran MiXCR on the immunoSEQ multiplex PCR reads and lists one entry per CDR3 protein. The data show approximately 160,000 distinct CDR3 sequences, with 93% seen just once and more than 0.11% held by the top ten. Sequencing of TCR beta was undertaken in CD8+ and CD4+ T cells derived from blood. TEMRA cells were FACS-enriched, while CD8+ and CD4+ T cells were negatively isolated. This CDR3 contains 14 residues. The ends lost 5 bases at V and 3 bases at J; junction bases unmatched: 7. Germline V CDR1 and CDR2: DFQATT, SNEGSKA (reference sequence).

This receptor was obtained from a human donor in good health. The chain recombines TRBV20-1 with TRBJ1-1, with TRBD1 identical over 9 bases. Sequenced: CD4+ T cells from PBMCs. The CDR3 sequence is CSARQGGPDTEAFF. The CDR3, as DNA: TGCAGTGCTCGACAGGGGGGACCTGACACTGAAGCTTTCTTT.